The 17 T cell receptor beta chains in this list originate from one sample, sequenced in a study of blood T cell repertoires in COVID-19. Method: immunoSEQ multiplex PCR; TCRdb's copy keeps in-frame clones and lacks some. The data hold 150,000 to 200,000 clones, with approximately 87% observed a single time. The sample comprised peripheral blood. These receptors all stem from a woman in her seventies with COVID-19, enrolled during active disease.

The chain carries TRBV28 and TRBJ1-2; 7 nucleotides agree with TRBD1. Germline V lookup: CDR1 MDHEN, CDR2 SYDVKM. The CDR3 has 14 amino acids. V was clipped by 3 bases and J by 4 bases; unmatched bases: 5. CDR3 sequence: CASSFQGDSYGYTF. CDR3 in DNA: TGTGCCAGCAGTTTTCAGGGGGACTCCTATGGCTACACCTTC.

The CDR3 nucleotides are TGTGCCAGCAGTACGGGACAGTTATTCCGCGGATACTTC. Translation: CASSTGQLFRGYF. The chain is built from TRBV6-2 or TRBV6-3 and TRBJ2-7, with 7 bases lining up with TRBD1. CDR1 and CDR2 (germline): MNHEY, SVGEGT. There are 13 residues in the CDR3. The J segment lost 13 bases and the V segment lost 5 bases, leaving 14 bases of the junction unmatched.

As for this clone: The sample contains more than one DNA sequence encoding this CDR3. V is TRBV4-3 and J is TRBJ2-7; tentative D call: TRBD2 (5 bases). Germline V lookup: CDR1 LGHNA, CDR2 YSLEER. V lost 0 bases, J lost 3 bases, and 6 bases lay in between. The CDR3 extends over 13 amino acids. CDR3 sequence: CASSQDRGYEQYF. The CDR3 bases are TGCGCCAGCAGCCAAGATCGGGGCTACGAGCAGTACTTC.

The chain has TRBV4-1 and TRBJ2-1; TRBD1 is a possible D gene (5 bases). CDR1 and CDR2 (germline): MGHRA, YSYEKL. The V and J ends lost 1 base and 8 bases respectively, with 9 bases between them. The CDR3 has 13 amino acids. CDR3: CASSQVVRDEQFF. The CDR3 nucleotides read TGCGCCAGCAGCCAAGTCGTCAGGGATGAGCAGTTCTTC.

The chain employs TRBV19 and TRBJ2-3, with 9 bases lining up with TRBD2. This CDR3 has 15 amino acids. V lost 3 bases to trimming and J lost 4 bases; unmatched junction nucleotides: 5. Germline CDR1 is LNHDA and CDR2 is SQIVND (reference sequence). The CDR3, as DNA: TGTGCCAGTAGTATCGCTAGCGGGAACTCAGATACGCAGTATTTT. It translates to CASSIASGNSDTQYF. Together with reference TRBV19 and TRBJ2-3, the CDR3 gives the full variable domain: DGGITQSPKYLFRKEGQNVTLSCEQNLNHDAMYWYRQDPGQGLRLIYYSQIVNDFQKGDIAEGYSVSREKKESFPLTVTSAQKNPTAFYLCASSIASGNSDTQYFGPGTRLTVL.

V and J are TRBV3-1 (or the pseudogene TRBV3-2) and TRBJ2-7; D remains unclear. V was shortened by 6 bases and J by 3 bases, with 15 bases between the two germline ends. Germline V gene lookup returns CDR1 LGHDT and CDR2 YNNKEL (reference sequence). The CDR3 is 14 amino acids. The CDR3 region has the DNA TGTGCCAGCAGTCCGGCCGGGTTATACTACGAGCAGTACTTC. Translated, it gives CASSPAGLYYEQYF.

This sequence joins TRBV5-1 and TRBJ1-2; 10 nucleotides agree with TRBD1. Losses at the gene ends were 0 bases for V and 8 bases for J; bases not matched to a gene: 7. CDR1 and CDR2 (germline): SGHRS, YFSETQ. The CDR3 has 15 amino acids. CDR3: CASSLVLGTGEGYTF. In DNA, the CDR3 is TGCGCCAGCAGCTTGGTTCTCGGGACAGGGGAAGGCTACACCTTC.

The V gene is TRBV30, the J gene TRBJ1-1; D remains ambiguous. V was pared by 3 bases and J by 0 bases, with 5 bases between. The CDR3 has 12 residues. Per germline, CDR1 GTSNPN and CDR2 SVGIG (reference sequence). CDR3 region: CAWRAVNTEAFF. CDR3 sequence (DNA): TGTGCCTGGAGGGCGGTGAACACTGAAGCTTTCTTT.

This chain joins TRBV25-1 and TRBJ1-1; D is possibly TRBD1 (5 bases). With 2 bases removed from V and 13 bases from J, the gap between germline ends came to 32 bases. The CDR3 is 18 amino acids. Germline loops: CDR1 MGHDK, CDR2 SYGVNS. The CDR3 here is CASSESGNMGGDTLIGFF. In DNA, the CDR3 is TGTGCCAGCAGTGAAAGTGGGAATATGGGGGGGGATACACTAATTGGTTTCTTT. Drawing the rest from reference TRBV25-1 and TRBJ1-1, the complete variable domain is EADIYQTPRYLVIGTGKKITLECSQTMGHDKMYWYQQDPGMELHLIHYSYGVNSTEKGDLSSESTVSRIRTEHFPLTLESARPSHTSQYLCASSESGNMGGDTLIGFFGQGTRLTVV.

Only one count was recorded for this clone. The V call is TRBV7-9, the J call TRBJ2-1; 7 positions agree with TRBD1. The germline V gene has CDR1 SEHNR and CDR2 FQNEAQ (reference sequence). The CDR3 is 15 amino acids. The J segment lost 0 bases and the V segment lost 1 base, leaving 0 bases of the junction unmatched. In DNA, the CDR3 is TGTGCCAGCAGCTTAGGACAGGGCTCCTACAATGAGCAGTTCTTC. It yields the protein CASSLGQGSYNEQFF. Filled out from reference TRBV7-9 and TRBJ2-1, the complete variable domain reads DTGVSQNPRHKITKRGQNVTFRCDPISEHNRLYWYRQTLGQGPEFLTYFQNEAQLEKSRLLSDRFSAERPKGSFSTLEIQRTEQGDSAMYLCASSLGQGSYNEQFFGPGTRLTVL.

The gene calls are TRBV5-4 and TRBJ2-3, with TRBD1 identical over 8 bases. V lost 4 bases and J lost 2; bases outside the gene matches: 9. The CDR3 runs 16 residues. Looked up from germline, CDR1 is SGHNT and CDR2 is YYREEE (reference sequence). The CDR3 protein is CASSAERDRITDTQYF. CDR3 coding DNA: TGTGCCAGCAGCGCAGAACGGGACAGGATCACAGATACGCAGTATTTT.

The chain combines TRBV15 with TRBJ2-1; the D is unclear. This CDR3 has 16 amino acids. CDR1 is LNHNV, CDR2 YYDKDF, per germline (reference sequence). Trimming removed 0 bases from V and 7 bases from J, with 16 bases in between. CDR3 DNA: TGTGCCACCAGCAGAGATCTGAGTAGCCTTGTGAATGAGCAGTTCTTC. The encoded protein is CATSRDLSSLVNEQFF.

The rearrangement links TRBV7-2 to TRBJ1-1; D not certain. V was shortened by 0 bases and J by 7 bases, with 6 bases between the two germline ends. The germline V gene encodes CDR1 SGHTA and CDR2 FQGNSA. This CDR3 is built from 12 residues. The chain's CDR3 is CASSLASVEAFF. CDR3 nucleotides: TGTGCCAGCAGCTTAGCGTCCGTTGAAGCTTTCTTT.

This rearrangement joins TRBV7-6 to TRBJ1-5; possible D gene TRBD1, 5 bases. V was trimmed by 2 bases and J by 2 bases, leaving 10 bases between them. The CDR3 has 15 residues. CDR1 SGHVS and CDR2 FNYEAQ come from the germline V gene. The CDR3 protein is CASSLKGFGNQPQHF. The CDR3 DNA reads TGTGCCAGCAGCTTAAAGGGGTTCGGCAATCAGCCCCAGCATTTT.

The rearrangement links TRBV19 to TRBJ1-1; 7 bases match TRBD1. The CDR3 contains 14 residues. V lost 5 bases and J lost 4; bases outside the gene matches: 7. Germline CDR1 reads LNHDA; CDR2 reads SQIVND (reference sequence). The CDR3 sequence: CASSPQGYGTEAFF. For the CDR3, the DNA is TGTGCCAGTAGTCCACAGGGGTACGGCACTGAAGCTTTCTTT.

The gene calls are TRBV19 and TRBJ1-5; no clear D gene. This CDR3 has 17 amino acids. Germline V gene sequence: CDR1 LNHDA, CDR2 SQIVND (reference sequence). V lost 5 bases to trimming and J lost 4 bases, with 21 bases between them. The CDR3 DNA reads TGTGCCAGTAGTGATAATGGAGGACCCCTCAATAATCAGCCCCAGCATTTT. Translated, it gives CASSDNGGPLNNQPQHF. Based on the CDR3 plus reference TRBV19 and TRBJ1-5, the full variable domain is DGGITQSPKYLFRKEGQNVTLSCEQNLNHDAMYWYRQDPGQGLRLIYYSQIVNDFQKGDIAEGYSVSREKKESFPLTVTSAQKNPTAFYLCASSDNGGPLNNQPQHFGDGTRLSIL.

The V call is TRBV10-3, the J call TRBJ2-7; possibly TRBD2 for D (6 bases). Germline V gene lookup returns CDR1 ENHRY and CDR2 SYGVKD. V was pared by 0 bases and J by 4 bases, with 16 bases between. The CDR3 extends over 16 amino acids. This CDR3 reads CAISESRSSDTYEQYF. Written as DNA, the CDR3 is TGTGCCATCAGTGAGTCGAGGTCTAGCGACACGTACGAGCAGTACTTC.